The entry below gives a single TCR beta chain sequence along with its context. This sample was included in a study of control samples from healthy donors and cancer patients. Germline CDR1 KGHSH, CDR2 LQKENI. Trimming took 3 bases from V and 4 from J; bases not matched to a gene: 2. The CDR3 loop spans 15 amino acids. Here immunoSEQ multiplex PCR was the method, and the copy in TCRdb shows in-frame clones only, minus some. The table includes 150,000 to 200,000 clones, roughly 89% detected once. This sequence was found in a man between 25 and 39 years old in good health. The V and J genes are TRBV18 and TRBJ2-2; TRBD2 aligns across 10 bases. The sequenced material came from blood. The CDR3: CASSPGLAITGELFF. Here the CDR3 DNA reads TGTGCCAGCTCACCGGGACTAGCGATCACCGGGGAGCTGTTTTTT.